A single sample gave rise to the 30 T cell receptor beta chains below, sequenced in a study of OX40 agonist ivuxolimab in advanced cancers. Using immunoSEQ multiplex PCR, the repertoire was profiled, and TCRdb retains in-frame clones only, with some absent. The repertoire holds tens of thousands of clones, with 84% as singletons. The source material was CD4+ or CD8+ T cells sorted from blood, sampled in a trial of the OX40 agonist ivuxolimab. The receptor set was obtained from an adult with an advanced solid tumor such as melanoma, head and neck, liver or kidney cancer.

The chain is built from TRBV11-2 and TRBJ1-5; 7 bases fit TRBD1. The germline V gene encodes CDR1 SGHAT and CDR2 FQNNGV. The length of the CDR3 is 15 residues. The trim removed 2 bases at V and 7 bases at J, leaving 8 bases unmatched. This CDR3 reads CASSLTEGGGQPQHF. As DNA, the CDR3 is TGTGCCAGCAGCTTAACGGAGGGAGGGGGCCAGCCCCAGCATTTT.

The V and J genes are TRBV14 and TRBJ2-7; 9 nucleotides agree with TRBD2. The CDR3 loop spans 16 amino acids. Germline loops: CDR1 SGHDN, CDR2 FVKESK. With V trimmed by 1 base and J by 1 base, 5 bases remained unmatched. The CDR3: CASSQGVAGVSYEQYF. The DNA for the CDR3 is TGTGCCAGCAGCCAAGGGGTAGCGGGAGTGTCCTACGAGCAGTACTTC.

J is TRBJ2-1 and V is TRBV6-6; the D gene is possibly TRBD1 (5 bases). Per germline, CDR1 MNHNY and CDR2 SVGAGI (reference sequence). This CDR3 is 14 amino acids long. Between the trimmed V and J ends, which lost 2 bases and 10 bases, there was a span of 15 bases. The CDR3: CASSYDSTLPEQFF. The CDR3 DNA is TGTGCCAGCAGTTACGACAGTACCCTTCCGGAGCAGTTCTTC.

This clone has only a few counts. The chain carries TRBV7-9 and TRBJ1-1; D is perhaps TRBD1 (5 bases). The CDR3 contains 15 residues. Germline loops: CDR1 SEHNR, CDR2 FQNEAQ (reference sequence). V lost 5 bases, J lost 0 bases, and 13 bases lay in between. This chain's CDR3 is CASSPDTSMNTEAFF. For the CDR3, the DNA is TGTGCCAGCAGCCCGGACACGTCCATGAACACTGAAGCTTTCTTT.

CDR3 sequence reads: CASSERDLDTQYF. Here the CDR3 DNA reads TGTGCCAGTAGTGAAAGGGATCTAGATACGCAGTATTTT. The chain is built from TRBV19 and TRBJ2-3; the D is unclear. The CDR3 length is 13 residues. Germline lookup yields CDR1 LNHDA and CDR2 SQIVND (reference sequence). The V and J ends lost 5 bases and 5 bases respectively, with 11 bases between them.

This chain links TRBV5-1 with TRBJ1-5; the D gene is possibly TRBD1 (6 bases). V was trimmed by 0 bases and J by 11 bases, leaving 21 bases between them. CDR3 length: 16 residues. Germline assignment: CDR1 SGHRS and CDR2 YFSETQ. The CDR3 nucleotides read TGCGCCAGCAGCTTGGCCGGGACACCAGAATCATCAGCCCAGCATTTT. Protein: CASSLAGTPESSAQHF.

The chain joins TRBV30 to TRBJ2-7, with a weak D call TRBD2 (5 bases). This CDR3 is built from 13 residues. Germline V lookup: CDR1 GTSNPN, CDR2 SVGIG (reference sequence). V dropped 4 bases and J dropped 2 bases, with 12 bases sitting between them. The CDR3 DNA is TGTGCCTGGATTGAGGGATCCACCTACGAGCAGTACTTC. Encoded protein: CAWIEGSTYEQYF. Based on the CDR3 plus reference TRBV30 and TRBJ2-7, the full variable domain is SQTIHQWPATLVQPVGSPLSLECTVEGTSNPNLYWYRQAAGRGLQLLFYSVGIGQISSEVPQNLSASRPQDRQFILSSKKLLLSDSGFYLCAWIEGSTYEQYFGPGTRLTVT.

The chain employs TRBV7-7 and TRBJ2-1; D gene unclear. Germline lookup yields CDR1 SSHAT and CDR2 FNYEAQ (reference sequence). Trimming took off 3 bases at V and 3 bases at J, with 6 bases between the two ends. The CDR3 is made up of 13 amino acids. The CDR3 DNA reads TGTGCCAGCAGCTTTTCACTCTACAATGAGCAGTTCTTC. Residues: CASSFSLYNEQFF.

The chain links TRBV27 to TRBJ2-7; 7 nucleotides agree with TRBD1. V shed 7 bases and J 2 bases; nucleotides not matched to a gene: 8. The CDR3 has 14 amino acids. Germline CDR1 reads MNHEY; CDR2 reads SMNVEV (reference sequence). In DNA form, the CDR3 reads TGTGCCAGCACTCCCGGGACAGATACCTACGAGCAGTACTTC. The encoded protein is CASTPGTDTYEQYF.

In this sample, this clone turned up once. Written as DNA, the CDR3 is TGTGCCAGTAGTATAGGGGCGGGTCAGCCCCAGCATTTT. Encoded protein: CASSIGAGQPQHF. This sequence joins TRBV19 and TRBJ1-5; no reliable D call. V lost 1 base and J 6 bases, leaving 7 bases between the germline ends. The CDR3 extends over 13 amino acids. Germline V gene data show CDR1 as LNHDA and CDR2 as SQIVND (reference sequence).

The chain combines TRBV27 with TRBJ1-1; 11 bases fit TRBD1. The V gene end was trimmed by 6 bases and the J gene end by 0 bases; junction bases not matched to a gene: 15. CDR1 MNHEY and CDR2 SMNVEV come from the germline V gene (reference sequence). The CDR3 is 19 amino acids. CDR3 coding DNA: TGTGCCAGCAGGCTATACTGGGGGGGACAGGGGGATGTGAACACTGAAGCTTTCTTT. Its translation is CASRLYWGGQGDVNTEAFF.

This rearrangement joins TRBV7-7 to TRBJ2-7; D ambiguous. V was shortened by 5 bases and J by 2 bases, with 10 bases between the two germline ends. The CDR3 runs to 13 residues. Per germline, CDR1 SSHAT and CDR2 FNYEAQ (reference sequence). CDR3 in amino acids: CASSPGPAYEQYF. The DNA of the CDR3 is TGTGCCAGCAGCCCCGGACCGGCCTACGAGCAGTACTTC.

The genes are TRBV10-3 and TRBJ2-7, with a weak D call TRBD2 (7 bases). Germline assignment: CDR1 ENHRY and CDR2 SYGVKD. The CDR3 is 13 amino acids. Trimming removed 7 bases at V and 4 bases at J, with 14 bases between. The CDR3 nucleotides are TGTGCCATCACCACAGAGGGGGGGTACGAGCAGTACTTC. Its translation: CAITTEGGYEQYF.

This chain's CDR3 is CASSSPDRKEQYF. The CDR3 region has the DNA TGTGCCAGCAGCTCCCCCGACAGGAAAGAGCAGTACTTC. The chain joins TRBV7-9 to TRBJ2-7, with D possibly TRBD1 on 6 matching bases. Between the trimmed V and J ends, which lost 4 bases and 7 bases, there was a span of 14 bases. Germline assignment: CDR1 SEHNR and CDR2 FQNEAQ (reference sequence). This CDR3 region has 13 residues.

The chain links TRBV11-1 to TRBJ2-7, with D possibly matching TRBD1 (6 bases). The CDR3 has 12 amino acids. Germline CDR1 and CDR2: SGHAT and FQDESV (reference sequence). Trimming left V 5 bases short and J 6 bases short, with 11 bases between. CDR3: CASSPTGREQYF. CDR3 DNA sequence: TGTGCCAGCAGCCCGACAGGTCGCGAGCAGTACTTC.

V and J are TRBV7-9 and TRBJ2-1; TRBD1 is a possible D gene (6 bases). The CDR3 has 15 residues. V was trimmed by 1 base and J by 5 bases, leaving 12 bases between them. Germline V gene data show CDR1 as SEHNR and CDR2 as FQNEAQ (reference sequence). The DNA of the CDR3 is TGTGCCAGCAGCTTAGTGCAGGGGTTGGACAATGAGCAGTTCTTC. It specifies CASSLVQGLDNEQFF.

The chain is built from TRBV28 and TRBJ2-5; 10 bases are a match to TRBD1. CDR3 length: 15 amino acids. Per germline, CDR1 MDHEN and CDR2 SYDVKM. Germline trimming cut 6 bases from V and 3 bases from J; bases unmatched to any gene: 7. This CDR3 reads CASRQGQGWEETQYF. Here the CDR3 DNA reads TGTGCCAGCAGACAGGGACAGGGGTGGGAAGAGACCCAGTACTTC.

CDR3 in DNA: TGTGCCAGCAGCGTTACCGGGAGGGCCCAAGATACGCAGTATTTT. It codes for CASSVTGRAQDTQYF. The V and J genes are TRBV9 and TRBJ2-3; 8 bases are a match to TRBD2. The CDR3 runs 15 residues. The junction had 7 bases not matched to a gene; V was cut back by 2 bases and J by 5 bases. CDR1 is SGDLS, CDR2 YYNGEE, per germline. Full variable domain (outside the CDR3, taken from reference TRBV9 and TRBJ2-3): DSGVTQTPKHLITATGQRVTLRCSPRSGDLSVYWYQQSLDQGLQFLIQYYNGEERAKGNILERFSAQQFPDLHSELNLSSLELGDSALYFCASSVTGRAQDTQYFGPGTRLTVL.

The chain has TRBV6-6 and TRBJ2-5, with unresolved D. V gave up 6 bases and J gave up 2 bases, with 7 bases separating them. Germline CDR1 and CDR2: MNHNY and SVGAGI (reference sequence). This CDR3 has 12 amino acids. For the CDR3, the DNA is TGTGCCAGCAGACCCGGTCAAGAGACCCAGTACTTC. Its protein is CASRPGQETQYF.

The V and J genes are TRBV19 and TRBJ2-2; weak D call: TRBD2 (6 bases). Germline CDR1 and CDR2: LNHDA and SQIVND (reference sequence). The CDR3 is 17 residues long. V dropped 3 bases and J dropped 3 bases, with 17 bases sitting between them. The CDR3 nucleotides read TGTGCCAGTAGTATCACGATTATGACTAGGCACACCGGGGAGCTGTTTTTT. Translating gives CASSITIMTRHTGELFF.

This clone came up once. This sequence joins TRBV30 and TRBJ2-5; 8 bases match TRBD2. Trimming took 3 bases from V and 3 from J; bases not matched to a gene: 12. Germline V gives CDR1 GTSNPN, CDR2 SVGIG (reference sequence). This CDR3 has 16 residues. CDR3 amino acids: CAWSLLGGGREETQYF. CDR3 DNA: TGTGCCTGGAGCCTGCTCGGGGGGGGAAGGGAAGAGACCCAGTACTTC.

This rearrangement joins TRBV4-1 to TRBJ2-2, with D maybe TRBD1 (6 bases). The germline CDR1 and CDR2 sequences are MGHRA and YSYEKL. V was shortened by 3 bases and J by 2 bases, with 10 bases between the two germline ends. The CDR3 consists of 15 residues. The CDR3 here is CASSHGRGNTGELFF. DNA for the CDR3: TGCGCCAGCAGCCATGGCAGGGGTAACACCGGGGAGCTGTTTTTT.

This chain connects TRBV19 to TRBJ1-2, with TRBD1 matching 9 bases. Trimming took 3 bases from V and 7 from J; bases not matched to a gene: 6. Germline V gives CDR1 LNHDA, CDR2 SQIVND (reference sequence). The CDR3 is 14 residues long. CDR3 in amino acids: CASSITGGESGYTF. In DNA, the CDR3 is TGTGCCAGTAGTATTACAGGGGGCGAAAGTGGCTACACCTTC.

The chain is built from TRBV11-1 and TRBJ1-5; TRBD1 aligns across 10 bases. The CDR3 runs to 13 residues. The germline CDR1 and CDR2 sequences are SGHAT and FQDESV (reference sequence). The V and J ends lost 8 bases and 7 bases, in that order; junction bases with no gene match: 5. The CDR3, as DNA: TGTGCCAGCCGGACAGGGGGATGGCAGCCCCAGCATTTT. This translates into CASRTGGWQPQHF.

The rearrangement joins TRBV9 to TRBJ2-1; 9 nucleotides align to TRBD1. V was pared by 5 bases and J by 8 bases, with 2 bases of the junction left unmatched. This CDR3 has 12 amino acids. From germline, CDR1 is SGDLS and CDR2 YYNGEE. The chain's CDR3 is CASSTGGDEQFF. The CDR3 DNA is TGTGCCAGCAGTACAGGGGGCGATGAGCAGTTCTTC. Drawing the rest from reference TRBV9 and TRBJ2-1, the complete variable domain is DSGVTQTPKHLITATGQRVTLRCSPRSGDLSVYWYQQSLDQGLQFLIQYYNGEERAKGNILERFSAQQFPDLHSELNLSSLELGDSALYFCASSTGGDEQFFGPGTRLTVL.

Here the CDR3 reads CASSYSAGSPYEQYF. The CDR3 region has the DNA TGTGCCAGCAGTTATTCGGCAGGAAGTCCCTACGAGCAGTACTTC. This chain uses TRBV6-6 with TRBJ2-7; no reliable D call. The V end lost 3 bases, the J end lost 2 bases, and 14 bases lay between the germline ends. This CDR3 contains 15 residues. Germline CDR1 and CDR2: MNHNY and SVGAGI (reference sequence).

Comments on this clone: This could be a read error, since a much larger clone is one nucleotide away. CDR3 loop: CASSPRDYNEQFF. The DNA for the CDR3 is TGTGCCAGCAGCCCCCGGGACTACAATGAGCAGTTCTTC. The chain combines TRBV9 with TRBJ2-1, with a weak D call TRBD2 (5 bases). The V end lost 4 bases, the J end lost 3 bases, and 8 bases lay between the germline ends. CDR1 is SGDLS and CDR2 is YYNGEE in the germline V gene. This CDR3 has 13 residues. Supplemented by reference TRBV9 and TRBJ2-1, the full variable domain reads DSGVTQTPKHLITATGQRVTLRCSPRSGDLSVYWYQQSLDQGLQFLIQYYNGEERAKGNILERFSAQQFPDLHSELNLSSLELGDSALYFCASSPRDYNEQFFGPGTRLTVL.

CDR3 sequence reads: CASSPRRDSITGELFF. The DNA for the CDR3 is TGTGCCAGCAGCCCTCGTCGGGACAGCATTACCGGGGAGCTGTTTTTT. The genes are TRBV9 and TRBJ2-2; 7 bases fit TRBD1. Germline values: CDR1 SGDLS, CDR2 YYNGEE. With V trimmed by 4 bases and J by 5 bases, 11 bases remained unmatched. The CDR3 spans 16 residues.

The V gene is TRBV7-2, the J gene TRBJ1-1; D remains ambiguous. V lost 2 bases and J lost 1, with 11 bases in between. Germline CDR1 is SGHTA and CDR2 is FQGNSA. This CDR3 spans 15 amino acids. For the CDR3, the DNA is TGTGCCAGCAGCTTAATAGGCGGAAGGAACACTGAAGCTTTCTTT. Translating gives CASSLIGGRNTEAFF.

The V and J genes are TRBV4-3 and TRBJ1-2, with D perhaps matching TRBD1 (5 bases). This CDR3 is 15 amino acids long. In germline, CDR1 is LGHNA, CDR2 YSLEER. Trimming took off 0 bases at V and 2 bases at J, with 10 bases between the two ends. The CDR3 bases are TGCGCCAGCAGCCAAGACCCCAGGGTGAACTATGGCTACACCTTC. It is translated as CASSQDPRVNYGYTF.